Below are 8 T cell receptor beta chains sequenced from a single sample in a study of blood T cell repertoires in COVID-19. TCRdb's copy holds only in-frame clones and misses some; the assay was immunoSEQ multiplex PCR. The data contain about 150,000 clones, about 90% of them singletons. The sequencing input was peripheral blood. The origin of the receptors is a man aged 60 to 75 with active or convalescent COVID-19.

In this sample, this clone turned up once. This chain uses TRBV11-2 with TRBJ2-5; 11 positions agree with TRBD2. The germline V gene encodes CDR1 SGHAT and CDR2 FQNNGV. The J segment lost 3 bases and the V segment lost 1 base, leaving 4 bases of the junction unmatched. This CDR3 comprises 16 residues. The CDR3 bases are TGTGCCAGCAGCTTAGCGGTACTAGCGGGGGAAGAGACCCAGTACTTC. As protein: CASSLAVLAGEETQYF.

The rearrangement uses TRBV7-9 and TRBJ2-7, with D possibly matching TRBD2 (5 bases). The CDR3 length is 16 residues. V was trimmed by 7 bases and J by 0 bases, leaving 19 bases between them. CDR1 is SEHNR and CDR2 is FQNEAQ in the germline V gene (reference sequence). CDR3 sequence reads: CASTTSLLGLSYEQYF. The CDR3 DNA reads TGTGCCAGCACCACATCCCTCCTAGGACTCTCCTACGAGCAGTACTTC. Based on the CDR3 plus reference TRBV7-9 and TRBJ2-7, the full variable domain is DTGVSQNPRHKITKRGQNVTFRCDPISEHNRLYWYRQTLGQGPEFLTYFQNEAQLEKSRLLSDRFSAERPKGSFSTLEIQRTEQGDSAMYLCASTTSLLGLSYEQYFGPGTRLTVT.

V and J are TRBV28 and TRBJ2-7, with 9 bases fitting TRBD1. The CDR3 runs to 15 residues. Germline trimming cut 1 base from V and 9 bases from J; bases unmatched to any gene: 10. Germline V gene data show CDR1 as MDHEN and CDR2 as SYDVKM. The chain's CDR3 is CASSLSPGTGWAQYF. For the CDR3, the DNA is TGTGCCAGCAGTTTATCTCCCGGGACAGGGTGGGCGCAGTACTTC.

This clone appeared a single time. The rearrangement links TRBV4-1 to TRBJ2-1; the D gene is possibly TRBD2 (5 bases). In germline, CDR1 is MGHRA, CDR2 YSYEKL. Trimming pared 3 bases from V and 6 bases from J, leaving 21 bases between. The length of the CDR3 is 17 residues. CDR3 sequence: CASSHFSEVKASNEQFF. In DNA form, the CDR3 reads TGCGCCAGCAGCCATTTCTCGGAGGTCAAGGCGAGCAATGAGCAGTTCTTC.

The chain's CDR3 is CAIRRQGSRADTQYF. CDR3 nucleotide sequence: TGTGCCATCAGAAGACAGGGATCCCGTGCAGATACGCAGTATTTT. This chain uses TRBV10-3 with TRBJ2-3; 7 bases agree with TRBD1. CDR3 size: 15 residues. CDR1 is ENHRY, CDR2 SYGVKD, per germline. With 6 bases clipped from V and 4 bases from J, the junction kept 10 bases outside the gene matches.

The rearrangement uses TRBV9 and TRBJ2-1; the match to TRBD2 covers 7 bases. CDR3 size: 14 residues. Germline CDR1 reads SGDLS; CDR2 reads YYNGEE. With V trimmed by 4 bases and J by 2 bases, 3 bases remained unmatched. Here the CDR3 DNA reads TGTGCCAGCAGCTCGGGAGGAACCTACAATGAGCAGTTCTTC. Its translation is CASSSGGTYNEQFF.

This clone showed up just once. The genes are TRBV6-5 and TRBJ2-5; 9 bases map to TRBD1. Germline V gives CDR1 MNHEY, CDR2 SVGAGI. V dropped 0 bases and J dropped 4; count of bases not matched to a gene: 6. The CDR3 totals 16 residues. This CDR3 reads CASSYSSGQGRETQYF. The CDR3 DNA is TGTGCCAGCAGTTACTCGTCCGGACAGGGGAGAGAGACCCAGTACTTC.

This chain uses TRBV30 with TRBJ2-2, with 8 positions matching TRBD1. The germline V gene has CDR1 GTSNPN and CDR2 SVGIG (reference sequence). V lost 6 bases and J lost 2; bases outside the gene matches: 8. CDR3 length: 15 amino acids. The CDR3 protein is CACTRDRINTGELFF. CDR3 in DNA: TGTGCCTGTACTAGGGACAGGATTAACACCGGGGAGCTGTTTTTT.